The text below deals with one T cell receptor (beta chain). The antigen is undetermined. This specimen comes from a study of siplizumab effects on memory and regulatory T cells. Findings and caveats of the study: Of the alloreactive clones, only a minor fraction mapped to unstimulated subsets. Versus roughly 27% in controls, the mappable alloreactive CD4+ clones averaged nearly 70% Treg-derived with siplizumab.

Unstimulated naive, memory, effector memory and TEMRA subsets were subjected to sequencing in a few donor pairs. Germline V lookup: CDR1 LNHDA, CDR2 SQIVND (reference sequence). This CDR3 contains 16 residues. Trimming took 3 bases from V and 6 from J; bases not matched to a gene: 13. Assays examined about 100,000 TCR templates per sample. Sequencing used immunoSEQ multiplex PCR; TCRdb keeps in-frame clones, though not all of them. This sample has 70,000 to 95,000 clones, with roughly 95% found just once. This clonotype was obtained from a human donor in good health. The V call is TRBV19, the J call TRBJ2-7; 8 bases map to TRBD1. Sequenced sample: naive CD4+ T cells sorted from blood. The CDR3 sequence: CASSMGLDRAVGEQYF. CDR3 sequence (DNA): TGTGCCAGTAGTATGGGGCTGGACAGGGCGGTAGGCGAGCAGTACTTC.